Below, 4 T cell receptor beta chains from the same sample are listed, as sequenced in a study of blood T cell repertoires in COVID-19. Method: immunoSEQ multiplex PCR; TCRdb's copy keeps in-frame clones and lacks some. The table includes 250,000 to 300,000 clones, roughly 84% detected once. The sample consisted of PBMCs or T cells enriched from blood (not recorded which). Source of these receptors: a middle-aged man who had recovered from COVID-19.

The chain carries TRBV27 and TRBJ2-5; tentative D call: TRBD2 (6 bases). The CDR3 has 16 residues. Germline loops: CDR1 MNHEY, CDR2 SMNVEV (reference sequence). V gave up 7 bases and J gave up 1 base, with 19 bases separating them. The CDR3 nucleotides read TGTGCCAGCATGGGGAGGATCCCACTGGCCCAAGAGACCCAGTACTTC. Translated, it gives CASMGRIPLAQETQYF.

This clone occurred a few times. The CDR3 DNA reads as TGCGCCAGCAGCTCCTTTGTCGTGACTGAAGCTTTCTTT. Its translation: CASSSFVVTEAFF. This chain links TRBV4-1 with TRBJ1-1; unclear D gene. V lost 5 bases, J lost 5 bases, and 12 bases lay in between. From germline, CDR1 is MGHRA and CDR2 YSYEKL. The CDR3 length is 13 residues.

Remarks on this clone: The junction departs from germline at one end; a sequencing error may be responsible. The V call is TRBV7-3, the J call TRBJ2-7, with D possibly being TRBD2 (6 bases). The CDR3 totals 16 residues. CDR1 and CDR2 from the germline V gene are SGHTA and FQGTGA. CDR3 DNA: TGTGCCAGCAGGTTAACTGGGGCGGGACCGAACTACGAGCAGTACTTC. It yields the protein CASRLTGAGPNYEQYF.

As to this clone: At the DNA level, this CDR3 is encoded by other sequences in the same sample as well. The chain recombines TRBV5-6 with TRBJ2-7; D gene unclear. Germline loops: CDR1 SGHDT, CDR2 YYEEEE. V lost 0 bases and J lost 3, with 7 bases in between. This CDR3 region has 13 residues. DNA of the CDR3: TGTGCCAGCAGCTTGGCAGGCCTCTACGAGCAGTACTTC. Residues: CASSLAGLYEQYF.